These 22 T cell receptor beta chains were all obtained from the same sample, sequenced in a study of blood T cell repertoires in COVID-19 (dated by TCRdb to the early 2020s). The library was produced with the immunoSEQ multiplex PCR assay. TCRdb carries this immuneACCESS record with in-frame sequences only. Its versions omit some clonotypes, under half of them owing to an unresolved V gene in the studies checked, with the rest unexplained. The sample records approximately 270,000 clones, 70% to 90% of which are singletons. Of the sample, more than 1.5% is held by the ten largest clones. The sample was PBMCs or T cells enriched from blood (not recorded which). The receptors here all came from a man aged 35 to 55 who had recovered from COVID-19.

V and J are TRBV5-1 and TRBJ2-1; D may be TRBD1 (5 bases). The CDR3 length is 13 residues. V was cut by 6 bases and J by 5 bases, with 12 bases left in between. Germline V CDR1 and CDR2: SGHRS, YFSETQ. CDR3 nucleotides: TGCGCCAGCAAATACTCAGGGCACAATGAGCAGTTCTTC. Translating it yields CASKYSGHNEQFF.

The V gene is TRBV6-2 or TRBV6-3, the J gene TRBJ1-2, with a possible D match to TRBD1 (5 bases). The CDR3 loop spans 15 amino acids. V was shortened by 4 bases and J by 6 bases, with 18 bases between the two germline ends. Germline values: CDR1 MNHEY, CDR2 SVGEGT. The CDR3 nucleotides are TGTGCCAGCAGTTTATCAGGGAAGGGATACAATGGCTACACCTTC. Protein product: CASSLSGKGYNGYTF.

The chain is built from TRBV5-1 and TRBJ1-4, with 7 positions matching TRBD1. Trimming at V came to 4 bases and at J to 8 bases, leaving 14 bases not matched to a gene. This CDR3 is 16 amino acids long. CDR1 is SGHRS and CDR2 is YFSETQ in the germline V gene. The CDR3 sequence: CASSLDPGGVDEKLFF. DNA for the CDR3: TGCGCCAGCAGCCTCGACCCAGGGGGTGTCGACGAAAAACTGTTTTTT.

The gene calls are TRBV5-8 and TRBJ1-1; D may be TRBD1 (5 bases). The V end lost 7 bases, the J end lost 1 base, and 14 bases lay between the germline ends. Germline V lookup: CDR1 SGHTS, CDR2 YDEGEE. This CDR3 comprises 14 residues. The CDR3 reads CASGDLTANTEAFF. CDR3 coding DNA: TGTGCCAGCGGAGACCTGACAGCGAACACTGAAGCTTTCTTT.

The chain carries TRBV11-3 and TRBJ2-2; the match to TRBD2 covers 11 bases. CDR1 and CDR2 (germline): SGHNT, YENEEA. V trimming: 1 base; J trimming: 3 bases; junction bases outside the gene matches: 4. CDR3 length equals 17 residues. The CDR3, as DNA: TGTGCCAGCAGCTTAGGTGGGACTAGCGGTTACACCGGGGAGCTGTTTTTT. It encodes CASSLGGTSGYTGELFF. Full variable domain (remainder filled in from reference TRBV11-3 and TRBJ2-2): EAGVVQSPRYKIIEKKQPVAFWCNPISGHNTLYWYLQNLGQGPELLIRYENEEAVDDSQLPKDRFSAERLKGVDSTLKIQPAELGDSAVYLCASSLGGTSGYTGELFFGEGSRLTVL.

The V and J genes are TRBV5-1 and TRBJ1-2; 9 positions match TRBD1. The J segment lost 8 bases and the V segment lost 2 bases, leaving 10 bases of the junction unmatched. The CDR3 spans 15 residues. The germline gives CDR1 SGHRS, CDR2 YFSETQ. CDR3 sequence (DNA): TGCGCCAGCAGCTTCGCGACAGGGGGTCGTTCGGGCTACACCTTC. Amino acids: CASSFATGGRSGYTF. Full variable domain (rest looked up from reference TRBV5-1 and TRBJ1-2): KAGVTQTPRYLIKTRGQQVTLSCSPISGHRSVSWYQQTPGQGLQFLFEYFSETQRNKGNFPGRFSGRQFSNSRSEMNVSTLELGDSALYLCASSFATGGRSGYTFGSGTRLTVV.

The CDR3 DNA is TGCAGCGTGGCACAGGACTACGAGCAGTACTTC. This encodes CSVAQDYEQYF. The chain is built from TRBV29-1 and TRBJ2-7; the D gene is possibly TRBD1 (5 bases). The CDR3 runs to 11 residues. Germline V gene data show CDR1 as SQVTM and CDR2 as ANQGSEA. The V end was cut by 6 bases, the J end by 3 bases, with 9 bases between.

The chain has TRBV7-2 and TRBJ2-1; 11 bases line up with TRBD2. The CDR3 runs 16 residues. CDR1 and CDR2 from the germline V gene are SGHTA and FQGNSA. The V segment lost 5 bases and the J segment 9 bases; nucleotides outside the gene matches: 12. The CDR3: CASSATVSGGDIEQFF. The CDR3 nucleotides are TGTGCCAGCAGCGCAACGGTTAGCGGGGGGGACATTGAGCAGTTCTTC.

CDR3 in amino acids: CASSPPLGASGRSSTDTQYF. CDR3 nucleotide sequence: TGTGCCAGCAGCCCCCCCCTCGGGGCTAGCGGGAGGAGTAGCACAGATACGCAGTATTTT. This rearrangement joins TRBV28 to TRBJ2-3; 11 bases map to TRBD2. Germline trimming cut 6 bases from V and 0 bases from J; bases unmatched to any gene: 17. CDR1 is MDHEN, CDR2 SYDVKM, per germline. CDR3 length equals 20 residues.

This clone was observed a few times. This chain connects TRBV27 to TRBJ1-5; 10 bases fit TRBD1. J lost 4 bases, V lost 5 bases, and 11 bases had no gene match. The CDR3 runs 17 residues. Germline V lookup: CDR1 MNHEY, CDR2 SMNVEV (reference sequence). The chain's CDR3 is CASSAVLGQGYNQPQHF. In DNA form, the CDR3 reads TGTGCCAGCAGTGCTGTTTTGGGACAGGGGTATAATCAGCCCCAGCATTTT.

V and J are TRBV6-5 and TRBJ2-1; 7 bases are a match to TRBD2. V shed 5 bases and J 4 bases; nucleotides not matched to a gene: 5. CDR1 and CDR2 from the germline V gene are MNHEY and SVGAGI. This CDR3 region has 14 residues. The CDR3, as DNA: TGTGCCAGCAGTCCTAGCGGAGGATACAATGAGCAGTTCTTC. Translating it yields CASSPSGGYNEQFF.

This chain joins TRBV5-1 and TRBJ2-7; TRBD1 is a possible D gene (5 bases). Trimming pared 0 bases from V and 2 bases from J, leaving 18 bases between. CDR3 length equals 17 residues. In germline, CDR1 is SGHRS, CDR2 YFSETQ. The CDR3 is CASSLDMRPVQAYEQYF. The CDR3 nucleotides are TGCGCCAGCAGCTTGGATATGAGACCGGTACAGGCCTACGAGCAGTACTTC.

This clone appeared a single time. The V call is TRBV6-2 or TRBV6-3, the J call TRBJ1-1; D is possibly TRBD1 (6 bases). The ends were cut back, 5 bases at V and 4 bases at J, with 11 bases in the middle. CDR3 length: 13 amino acids. Germline V gives CDR1 MNHEY, CDR2 SVGEGT. CDR3: CASSALRGTEAFF. DNA of the CDR3: TGTGCCAGCAGTGCCCTCAGGGGCACTGAAGCTTTCTTT.

V is TRBV6-5 and J is TRBJ2-1, with D perhaps TRBD2 (6 bases). The germline V and J ends were trimmed by 2 bases and 8 bases, with 16 bases remaining between them. Germline V gene lookup returns CDR1 MNHEY and CDR2 SVGAGI. This CDR3 contains 15 residues. The CDR3 spells CASSYPGREKDEQFF. DNA for the CDR3: TGTGCCAGCAGTTACCCCGGTCGGGAGAAGGATGAGCAGTTCTTC.

With regard to this clone: The identical CDR3 is also encoded by other nucleotide sequences in the sample. The chain links TRBV3-1 (or the pseudogene TRBV3-2) to TRBJ2-5, with TRBD2 matching over 10 bases. V lost 3 bases to trimming and J lost 5 bases; unmatched junction nucleotides: 6. Germline V gene lookup returns CDR1 LGHDT and CDR2 YNNKEL (reference sequence). The CDR3 sequence is 15 residues long. DNA for the CDR3: TGTGCCAGCAGCCAGGGCCTAGCGGGGGTTGAGACCCAGTACTTC. Amino acid sequence: CASSQGLAGVETQYF.

V gene TRBV30 combines with J gene TRBJ2-2; a weak D match, TRBD1 (6 bases). The CDR3 extends over 12 amino acids. V was trimmed by 7 bases and J by 5 bases, leaving 11 bases between them. Germline values: CDR1 GTSNPN, CDR2 SVGIG (reference sequence). The CDR3 spells CASITGTGELFF. CDR3 bases: TGTGCCTCTATCACAGGGACCGGGGAGCTGTTTTTT.

The chain uses TRBV28 and TRBJ2-1; 7 positions agree with TRBD2. Trimming cost V 6 bases and J 0 bases; bases outside gene matches: 5. Looked up from germline, CDR1 is MDHEN and CDR2 is SYDVKM. The CDR3 is 15 amino acids. The CDR3 loop is CASRWGEGSYNEQFF. Here the CDR3 DNA reads TGTGCCAGCAGATGGGGGGAGGGCTCCTACAATGAGCAGTTCTTC.

V gene TRBV7-9 combines with J gene TRBJ2-7; tentatively, D is TRBD2 (6 bases). CDR1 SEHNR and CDR2 FQNEAQ come from the germline V gene (reference sequence). The V gene lost 5 bases and the J gene lost 4 bases, with 15 bases spanning the gap. CDR3 size: 14 residues. CDR3 sequence: CASSPPQGGYEQYF. CDR3 DNA: TGTGCCAGCAGCCCCCCGCAAGGAGGGTACGAGCAGTACTTC. Filled out from reference TRBV7-9 and TRBJ2-7, the complete variable domain reads DTGVSQNPRHKITKRGQNVTFRCDPISEHNRLYWYRQTLGQGPEFLTYFQNEAQLEKSRLLSDRFSAERPKGSFSTLEIQRTEQGDSAMYLCASSPPQGGYEQYFGPGTRLTVT.

This clone was recorded only once. This chain joins TRBV30 and TRBJ1-6; D uncertain. This CDR3 comprises 15 residues. The germline V gene encodes CDR1 GTSNPN and CDR2 SVGIG (reference sequence). V was trimmed by 3 bases and J by 6 bases, leaving 15 bases between them. The CDR3 spells CAWRTRSGSNSPLHF. DNA of the CDR3: TGTGCCTGGAGGACGAGGTCGGGTAGTAATTCACCCCTCCACTTT.

This clone was seen only a few times. This chain uses TRBV5-1 with TRBJ1-1, with 7 bases matching TRBD1. The CDR3 contains 13 residues. Germline CDR1 and CDR2: SGHRS and YFSETQ. Trimming took 0 bases from V and 8 from J; bases not matched to a gene: 4. The CDR3 is CASSLGGTAEAFF. The CDR3 DNA reads TGCGCCAGCAGCTTGGGGGGGACAGCAGAAGCTTTCTTT.

This chain links TRBV15 with TRBJ1-5, with a possible D match to TRBD1 (6 bases). V lost 0 bases to trimming and J lost 9 bases, with 15 bases between them. The CDR3 runs 15 residues. CDR1 and CDR2 (germline): LNHNV, YYDKDF (reference sequence). The CDR3 region has the DNA TGTGCCACCAGCAGAGATCGGGCAGGGGCTCGGCCCCAGCATTTT. Protein sequence: CATSRDRAGARPQHF.

This sequence joins TRBV7-2 and TRBJ1-1, with 10 bases matching TRBD1. Germline V CDR1 and CDR2: SGHTA, FQGNSA. V trimming: 0 bases; J trimming: 2 bases; junction bases outside the gene matches: 12. This CDR3 comprises 19 residues. DNA for the CDR3: TGTGCCAGCAGCTTAGCGGGGACAGGGGTAGGGGGGACAAACACTGAAGCTTTCTTT. Protein product: CASSLAGTGVGGTNTEAFF.